The source of this TCR beta chain is a study of blood T cell repertoires in COVID-19. For the study at large: Material from acute and convalescent COVID-19 was sourced from the United States, Italy and Spain. The analysed material was cDNA or gDNA that came from T cells, B-cell-depleted T cells, or PBMCs.

The CDR3 totals 12 residues. Germline V gene sequence: CDR1 SGHAT, CDR2 FQNNGV. Trimming removed 3 bases from V and 7 bases from J, with 7 bases in between. This table comes from immunoSEQ multiplex PCR, and its TCRdb copy is limited to in-frame clones, with some not included. The data hold fewer than 350,000 clones, with 75% to 90% observed a single time. Individuals aged about 18 to 89 years were recruited from about two dozen US areas. Cohorts were determined from participant-reported clinical history. This sequence originates from a woman in her 30s with acute COVID-19. This sequence joins TRBV11-2 and TRBJ1-5; D ambiguous. The sequencing input was PBMCs or T cells enriched from blood (not recorded which). The CDR3 sequence: CASSFPLQPQHF. In DNA, the CDR3 is TGTGCCAGCAGCTTTCCGTTGCAGCCCCAGCATTTT.